This is a list of T cell receptor beta chains from one sample in a study of T-cell memory formation after mild COVID-19. TCRdb passed the 5' RACE reads through MiXCR, listing each CDR3 protein once. The top ten clones hold approximately 23% of a sample with approximately 300,000 distinct CDR3 sequences, around 8% of them seen once. Sequenced material: PBMCs or a T cell subset sorted from them (not recorded which). These receptors were taken from a man between 18 and 29 years old who had mild COVID-19 (a few samples of this study predate the infection). Cell type and time point are not known. The CDR3 runs from the conserved cysteine through the conserved F or W. The D gene is left open where the match is weak. Clone size is stated in some rows and not others, as once, few, many or a class when expanded.

>-|TRBD1|TRBV7-9|TRBJ1-1
TGTGCCAGCATGACAGGGGGCTACACTGAAGCTTTCTTT
CASMTGGYTEAFF
>few|-|TRBV4-1|TRBJ1-1
TGCGCCAGCAGCCAACGGACAGACAACACTGAAGCTTTCTTT
CASSQRTDNTEAFF
>few|-|TRBV30|TRBJ2-7
TGTGCCTTGGACAGGTTCCCCGGGGGGCAGTACTTC
CALDRFPGGQYF
>few|TRBD1|TRBV7-2|TRBJ1-3
TGTGCCAGCAGCTCCCCAGCAGGGGGCTTTGGAAACACCATATATTTT
CASSSPAGGFGNTIYF
>few|TRBD2|TRBV9|TRBJ2-3
TGTGCCAGCAGCGCCTGGACTAGCGGGGGGGCCCGAGATACGCAGTATTTT
CASSAWTSGGARDTQYF
>-|-|TRBV20-1|TRBJ2-2
TGCAGTGCTAGACGAAGCCATGCAGGGTCCAACGGGGAGCTGTTTTTT
CSARRSHAGSNGELFF
>many|-|TRBV4-1|TRBJ2-1
TGCGCCAGCAGCCAATTGGGGGCTGAGCAGTTCTTC
CASSQLGAEQFF
>-|TRBD2|TRBV11-2|TRBJ2-3
TGTGCCAGCAGCTCCAGGGGACTAGCGACCCTAACCTGGGGCACAGATACGCAGTATTTT
CASSSRGLATLTWGTDTQYF
>once|-|TRBV19|TRBJ2-2
TGTGCCACGAAGAACAGGGTTTACACCGGGGAGCTGTTTTTT
CATKNRVYTGELFF
>few|-|TRBV19|TRBJ2-7
TGTGCCAGTGGCAGGATTCCCTACGAGCAGTACTTC
CASGRIPYEQYF
>few|-|TRBV7-2|TRBJ2-3
TGTGCCAGCAGCAGGAGACCGGCCACAGATACGCAGTATTTT
CASSRRPATDTQYF
>-|-|TRBV6-1|TRBJ1-2
TGTGCCAGCAACCAGGACGGATTCTATGGCTACACCTTC
CASNQDGFYGYTF
>-|-|TRBV24-1|TRBJ2-2
TGTGCCACCAGCGGACGAAACACCGGGGAGCTGTTTTTT
CATSGRNTGELFF
>-|-|TRBV10-1|TRBJ2-1
TGCGCCAGCAGTGGGCTCCCCGGCAATGAGCAGTTCTTC
CASSGLPGNEQFF
>once|-|TRBV12-3/TRBV12-4|TRBJ2-1
TGTGCCAGCAGTTTACCTCAACTCTCCTACAATGAGCAGTTCTTC
CASSLPQLSYNEQFF
>-|-|TRBV7-2|TRBJ2-5
TGTGCCAGCAGGGCGAAAGAGACCCAGTACTTC
CASRAKETQYF
>few|-|TRBV9|TRBJ2-3
TGTGCCAGCAGCGCAGGTTTTAGGGCAGATACGCAGTATTTT
CASSAGFRADTQYF
>-|-|TRBV5-6|TRBJ2-5
TGTGCCAGCAGCTCACAGGGAGGGTTTGTAGAGACCCAGTACTTC
CASSSQGGFVETQYF
>many|-|TRBV5-1|TRBJ2-7
TGCGCCAGCAGCTTCGAGGGAAACTACGAGCAGTACTTC
CASSFEGNYEQYF
>few|-|TRBV7-8|TRBJ2-5
TGTGCCAGCAGCTTAGCGTCGGGGCGCGGGGAGACCCAGTACTTC
CASSLASGRGETQYF
>few|TRBD2|TRBV20-1|TRBJ2-5
TGCAGTGCTAGGAATAGCGGGGGCTCTCAAGAGACCCAGTACTTC
CSARNSGGSQETQYF
>-|-|TRBV28|TRBJ2-1
TGTGCCAGCTTCGGGAATGAGCAGTTCTTC
CASFGNEQFF
>few|-|TRBV5-1|TRBJ1-1
TGCGCCAGCAGCCAACAGGGCCCCCCTTCGAACACTGAAGCTTTCTTT
CASSQQGPPSNTEAFF
>many|-|TRBV20-1|TRBJ2-3
TGCAGTGCTAGAGCCGAGGACACAGATACGCAGTATTTT
CSARAEDTDTQYF
>-|-|TRBV6-5|TRBJ1-1
TGTGCCAGCAGTGCCCCCGGTGCAGGGAACACTGAAGCTTTCTTT
CASSAPGAGNTEAFF
>few|TRBD1|TRBV12-3/TRBV12-4|TRBJ2-2
TGTGCCAGCAGTTTCAGGGGGCCGGGCGGGGAGCTGTTTTTT
CASSFRGPGGELFF
>few|-|TRBV24-1|TRBJ2-5
TGTGCCACCAGTGATTACTACCGTCCAGAGACCCAGTACTTC
CATSDYYRPETQYF
>many|TRBD1|TRBV7-2|TRBJ2-6
TGTGCCAGCAGCTGGACAGGGGTACCCTCTGGGGCCAACGTCCTGACTTTC
CASSWTGVPSGANVLTF
>-|-|TRBV4-2|TRBJ1-5
TGTGCCAGCAGCCAAGGGTTGTCGGACAGCAATCAGCCCCAGCATTTT
CASSQGLSDSNQPQHF
>few|-|TRBV7-3|TRBJ1-1
TGTGCCAGCAGCCCCGGTTCACGGGCTGAAGCTTTCTTT
CASSPGSRAEAFF
>few|-|TRBV12-3/TRBV12-4|TRBJ2-3
TGTGCCAGCAGTTTCCCGCCAGATACTAGCACAGATACGCAGTATTTT
CASSFPPDTSTDTQYF
>-|-|TRBV4-3|TRBJ2-7
TGCGCCAGCAGCCAAGATCTAGGGTACTACGAGCAGTACTTC
CASSQDLGYYEQYF
>-|-|TRBV29-1|TRBJ2-2
TGCAGCGTTGAGCAGGCCGGGGAGCTGTTTTTT
CSVEQAGELFF
>-|TRBD1|TRBV7-9|TRBJ1-5
TGTGCCAGCAGCTCCCCCCGGGGACAGGCTGACTTTGGGCTTCAGCCCCAGCATTTT
CASSSPRGQADFGLQPQHF
>few|-|TRBV6-2/TRBV6-3|TRBJ2-3
TGTGCCAGCAGTTTCCCCAGGGCCACAGATACGCAGTATTTT
CASSFPRATDTQYF
>-|-|TRBV11-2|TRBJ2-3
TGTGCCAGCAGCCACACCCGATCGCCCCTAGCGCCTTTT
CASSHTRSPLAPF
>many|-|TRBV7-9|TRBJ2-3
TGTGCCAGCAGCTTAGGCTCCGGGGGAGCAGATACGCAGTATTTT
CASSLGSGGADTQYF
>-|TRBD1|TRBV2|TRBJ2-5
TGTGCCAGCATGAGAGGGGGCGGAGAGACCCAGTACTTC
CASMRGGGETQYF
>few|-|TRBV13|TRBJ1-1
TGTGCCACCAAGTTAGGGAGTCTCGCTGAAGCTTTCTTT
CATKLGSLAEAFF
>-|-|TRBV12-3/TRBV12-4|TRBJ1-2
TGTGCCAGCAGTTTTCTATCAGGGATCCCGTACTACACCTTC
CASSFLSGIPYYTF
>many|TRBD1|TRBV6-6|TRBJ1-2
TGTGCCAGCAGTACGACAGGGGGATCACTTTTCTATGGCTACACCTTC
CASSTTGGSLFYGYTF
>-|-|TRBV29-1|TRBJ2-5
TGCAGCGTTGACTCGCCAGTACCCCCAGAGACCCAGTACTTC
CSVDSPVPPETQYF
>-|TRBD2|TRBV5-1|TRBJ2-1
TGCGCCAGCAGCCGACCGGGACTAGCGGGGAGGAATGAGCAGTTCTTC
CASSRPGLAGRNEQFF
>many|-|TRBV20-1|TRBJ2-7
TGCAGTGCTAGACAGACCACCTACGAGCAGTACTTC
CSARQTTYEQYF
>-|TRBD1|TRBV11-2|TRBJ1-2
TGTGCCAGCAGCTTAGGGGACAGAAGATACTATGGCTACACCTTC
CASSLGDRRYYGYTF
>few|-|TRBV6-4|TRBJ2-6
TGTGCCAGCTCCAATGAATTGGGGTACGTCCTGACTTTC
CASSNELGYVLTF
>few|TRBD1|TRBV11-2|TRBJ2-7
TGTGCCAGCAGCTCGGGACAGGGCCGAATCTACGAGCAGTACTTC
CASSSGQGRIYEQYF
>many|-|TRBV7-9|TRBJ2-3
TGTGCCAGCAGCTTAATGGAAACCTCCCCAGATACGCAGTATTTT
CASSLMETSPDTQYF
>few|-|TRBV30|TRBJ1-1
TGTGCCCGGCGGGCGGGGACTGAAGCTTTCTTT
CARRAGTEAFF
>few|-|TRBV25-1|TRBJ1-5
TGTGCCAGCAGTCAGGGTCACCAGCCCCAGCATTTT
CASSQGHQPQHF
>-|-|TRBV11-2|TRBJ1-2
TGTGCCAGCAGCTCGGGACATAACTATGGCTACACCTTC
CASSSGHNYGYTF
>few|-|TRBV4-2|TRBJ2-2
TGTGCCAGCGACCCTGGAGGGGTCATTGGGAACACCGGGGAGCTGTTTTTT
CASDPGGVIGNTGELFF
>few|-|TRBV5-1|TRBJ2-1
TGCGCCAGCAGCTTGGATTCTCGCTACAATGAGCAGTTCTTC
CASSLDSRYNEQFF
>-|-|TRBV7-6|TRBJ2-2
TGTGCCAGCAGCTTTAGTAGTCCCCTCTTAAACACCGGGGAGCTGTTTTTT
CASSFSSPLLNTGELFF
>-|TRBD2|TRBV12-3/TRBV12-4|TRBJ2-5
TGTGCCAGCACCTACTGGGGAGGGGAGACCCAGTACTTC
CASTYWGGETQYF